Listed below are T cell receptor beta chains from one sample, sequenced in a study of cytomegalovirus exposure and HLA in healthy donors. The protocol was immunoSEQ multiplex PCR, while the TCRdb copy is restricted to in-frame clones and leaves out a portion. This repertoire shows about 120,000 clones, roughly 78% found once; its top ten account for around 5.8%. The sequenced material came from PBMCs. These receptors were collected from a woman in her thirties or forties in good health and CMV-seronegative. CDR3s include the opening cysteine and the closing phenylalanine or tryptophan. Each record gives: J gene, V gene, D gene, clone size, CDR3 protein, CDR3 DNA. The D gene is left open where the match is weak. Rows may omit the clone size; those that give it use once, few, many or a size class.

J gene: TRBJ2-6
V gene: TRBV5-6
D gene: .
clone size: .
CDR3 protein: CASSLATGANVLTF
CDR3 DNA: TGTGCCAGCAGCTTAGCTACTGGGGCCAACGTCCTGACTTTC

J gene: TRBJ2-1
V gene: TRBV7-2
D gene: .
clone size: .
CDR3 protein: CASSPRTRGEQFF
CDR3 DNA: TGTGCCAGCAGCCCCCGGACGAGGGGGGAGCAGTTCTTC

J gene: TRBJ1-3
V gene: TRBV7-2
D gene: TRBD1
clone size: .
CDR3 protein: CASSLGDDRGTIYF
CDR3 DNA: TGTGCCAGCAGCTTAGGGGACGACAGGGGAACCATATATTTT

J gene: TRBJ2-7
V gene: TRBV6-5
D gene: .
clone size: .
CDR3 protein: CASSYSSQGYEQYF
CDR3 DNA: TGTGCCAGCAGTTACTCGAGTCAGGGCTACGAGCAGTACTTC

J gene: TRBJ2-2
V gene: TRBV5-1
D gene: TRBD2
clone size: .
CDR3 protein: CASSYGTIATGELFF
CDR3 DNA: TGCGCCAGCAGCTACGGGACTATCGCCACCGGGGAGCTGTTTTTT

J gene: TRBJ2-1
V gene: TRBV5-1
D gene: .
clone size: .
CDR3 protein: CASRERSYNEQFF
CDR3 DNA: TGCGCCAGCAGAGAGCGGTCCTACAATGAGCAGTTCTTC

J gene: TRBJ2-7
V gene: TRBV18
D gene: .
clone size: .
CDR3 protein: CASSPTRGGYEQYF
CDR3 DNA: TGTGCCAGCTCACCGACTAGGGGAGGCTACGAGCAGTACTTC

J gene: TRBJ2-1
V gene: TRBV7-2
D gene: .
clone size: .
CDR3 protein: CASSFGGSSYNEQFF
CDR3 DNA: TGTGCCAGCAGCTTTGGCGGAAGCTCCTACAATGAGCAGTTCTTC

J gene: TRBJ1-2
V gene: TRBV7-9
D gene: .
clone size: .
CDR3 protein: CASSLFFPGGYTF
CDR3 DNA: TGTGCCAGCAGCTTATTCTTTCCGGGTGGCTACACCTTC

J gene: TRBJ2-1
V gene: TRBV5-6
D gene: .
clone size: .
CDR3 protein: CASKRDSPSSYNEQFF
CDR3 DNA: TGTGCCAGCAAACGGGACTCCCCGAGCTCCTACAATGAGCAGTTCTTC

J gene: TRBJ2-5
V gene: TRBV28
D gene: TRBD1
clone size: once
CDR3 protein: CASRSQGAGETQYF
CDR3 DNA: TGTGCCAGCAGATCACAGGGGGCAGGAGAGACCCAGTACTTC

J gene: TRBJ2-7
V gene: TRBV19
D gene: .
clone size: .
CDR3 protein: CASSPQGTEQYF
CDR3 DNA: TGTGCCAGTAGTCCTCAGGGGACCGAGCAGTACTTC

J gene: TRBJ2-7
V gene: TRBV28
D gene: .
clone size: .
CDR3 protein: CASRNSYEQYF
CDR3 DNA: TGTGCCAGCAGAAACAGCTACGAGCAGTACTTC

J gene: TRBJ2-3
V gene: TRBV7-2
D gene: TRBD2
clone size: .
CDR3 protein: CASSLVVTSGTDTQYF
CDR3 DNA: TGTGCCAGCAGCTTAGTGGTTACTAGCGGGACAGATACGCAGTATTTT

J gene: TRBJ1-3
V gene: TRBV6-5
D gene: TRBD1
clone size: once
CDR3 protein: CASRKQGAPGNTIYF
CDR3 DNA: TGTGCCAGCAGAAAGCAGGGGGCACCTGGAAACACCATATATTTT

J gene: TRBJ2-1
V gene: TRBV29-1
D gene: TRBD2
clone size: .
CDR3 protein: CSVDMRWTSNEQFF
CDR3 DNA: TGCAGCGTTGATATGAGGTGGACTAGCAATGAGCAGTTCTTC

J gene: TRBJ2-1
V gene: TRBV18
D gene: .
clone size: .
CDR3 protein: CASSPQNEQFF
CDR3 DNA: TGTGCCAGCTCACCTCAGAATGAGCAGTTCTTC

J gene: TRBJ2-2
V gene: TRBV7-2
D gene: TRBD1
clone size: .
CDR3 protein: CASSQDRGGAGELFF
CDR3 DNA: TGTGCCAGCAGCCAAGACAGGGGGGGGGCCGGGGAGCTGTTTTTT

J gene: TRBJ2-1
V gene: TRBV25-1
D gene: .
clone size: .
CDR3 protein: CASSALLAASYNEQFF
CDR3 DNA: TGTGCCAGCAGTGCCCTCCTAGCCGCCTCCTACAATGAGCAGTTCTTC

J gene: TRBJ2-7
V gene: TRBV7-8
D gene: .
clone size: .
CDR3 protein: CASSKGSEKEYF
CDR3 DNA: TGTGCCAGCAGCAAAGGCAGCGAAAAGGAGTACTTC

J gene: TRBJ2-3
V gene: TRBV5-6
D gene: TRBD1
clone size: .
CDR3 protein: CASSLGFGQGIYTQYF
CDR3 DNA: TGTGCCAGCAGCTTGGGGTTCGGACAGGGAATATATACGCAGTATTTT

J gene: TRBJ2-1
V gene: TRBV7-2
D gene: .
clone size: .
CDR3 protein: CASSLGAYNEQFF
CDR3 DNA: TGTGCCAGCAGCTTAGGCGCATACAATGAGCAGTTCTTC

J gene: TRBJ2-1
V gene: TRBV13
D gene: TRBD2
clone size: few
CDR3 protein: CASSSSAGVPEQFF
CDR3 DNA: TGTGCCAGCAGCTCTTCGGCGGGAGTGCCTGAGCAGTTCTTC

J gene: TRBJ2-3
V gene: TRBV7-2
D gene: .
clone size: .
CDR3 protein: CASSLAFHRQGDTQYF
CDR3 DNA: TGTGCCAGCAGCCTAGCGTTCCACCGGCAGGGGGATACGCAGTATTTT

J gene: TRBJ2-7
V gene: TRBV28
D gene: .
clone size: .
CDR3 protein: CASSGRTAHEQYF
CDR3 DNA: TGTGCCAGCAGTGGAAGGACAGCCCACGAGCAGTACTTC

J gene: TRBJ1-2
V gene: TRBV19
D gene: TRBD1
clone size: few
CDR3 protein: CASSIESWDRDYGYTF
CDR3 DNA: TGTGCCAGTAGTATAGAGAGTTGGGACAGGGACTATGGCTACACCTTC

J gene: TRBJ1-2
V gene: TRBV28
D gene: .
clone size: .
CDR3 protein: CASRDINYGYTF
CDR3 DNA: TGTGCCAGCCGGGACATTAACTATGGCTACACCTTC

J gene: TRBJ2-7
V gene: TRBV6-5
D gene: TRBD2
clone size: few
CDR3 protein: CASRRLAGEYEQYF
CDR3 DNA: TGTGCCAGCAGGAGACTAGCGGGTGAATACGAGCAGTACTTC

J gene: TRBJ1-5
V gene: TRBV6-6
D gene: .
clone size: .
CDR3 protein: CASSSDQPQHF
CDR3 DNA: TGTGCCAGCAGTTCGGATCAGCCCCAGCATTTT

J gene: TRBJ2-1
V gene: TRBV7-8
D gene: .
clone size: .
CDR3 protein: CASSLDTSNEQFF
CDR3 DNA: TGTGCCAGCAGCTTAGACACATCTAATGAGCAGTTCTTC

J gene: TRBJ2-7
V gene: TRBV29-1
D gene: .
clone size: .
CDR3 protein: CSVEGAGYEQYF
CDR3 DNA: TGCAGCGTTGAAGGGGCAGGCTACGAGCAGTACTTC

J gene: TRBJ2-1
V gene: TRBV7-9
D gene: TRBD2
clone size: once
CDR3 protein: CASRGYSFGLAGPGEQFF
CDR3 DNA: TGTGCCAGCAGGGGATATAGCTTCGGACTAGCTGGCCCCGGTGAGCAGTTCTTC

J gene: TRBJ1-2
V gene: TRBV27
D gene: TRBD1
clone size: .
CDR3 protein: CASRTGSLGYTF
CDR3 DNA: TGTGCCAGCAGGACAGGGTCACTTGGCTACACCTTC

J gene: TRBJ1-3
V gene: TRBV6-5
D gene: .
clone size: .
CDR3 protein: CASSYSGDSGNTIYF
CDR3 DNA: TGTGCCAGCAGTTACTCAGGGGACTCTGGAAACACCATATATTTT

J gene: TRBJ2-7
V gene: TRBV7-9
D gene: .
clone size: .
CDR3 protein: CASSLGESSYEQYF
CDR3 DNA: TGTGCCAGCAGCTTAGGAGAGAGCTCCTACGAGCAGTACTTC

J gene: TRBJ2-3
V gene: TRBV9
D gene: TRBD2
clone size: .
CDR3 protein: CASSPSREGTQYF
CDR3 DNA: TGTGCCAGCAGCCCCTCTCGGGAGGGTACGCAGTATTTT

J gene: TRBJ2-5
V gene: TRBV19
D gene: TRBD2
clone size: .
CDR3 protein: CASIGGAQPPISEKAQYF
CDR3 DNA: TGTGCCAGTATCGGGGGGGCTCAACCGCCTATAAGCGAGAAGGCCCAGTACTTC

J gene: TRBJ1-5
V gene: TRBV2
D gene: .
clone size: .
CDR3 protein: CASSEQGGSNQPQHF
CDR3 DNA: TGTGCCAGCAGTGAACAGGGAGGGAGCAATCAGCCCCAGCATTTT

J gene: TRBJ2-3
V gene: TRBV4-1
D gene: TRBD1
clone size: .
CDR3 protein: CASSQRQGPSTDTQYF
CDR3 DNA: TGCGCCAGCAGCCAGCGACAGGGCCCCAGCACAGATACGCAGTATTTT

J gene: TRBJ2-1
V gene: TRBV5-4
D gene: .
clone size: .
CDR3 protein: CASSLEEGGSYNEQFF
CDR3 DNA: TGTGCCAGCAGCTTGGAAGAGGGCGGGTCCTACAATGAGCAGTTCTTC

J gene: TRBJ1-2
V gene: TRBV7-9
D gene: TRBD1
clone size: .
CDR3 protein: CASSLEAGGDGYTF
CDR3 DNA: TGTGCCAGCAGCTTAGAAGCAGGGGGCGATGGCTACACCTTC

J gene: TRBJ1-1
V gene: TRBV19
D gene: .
clone size: few
CDR3 protein: CASSILPGVAEAFF
CDR3 DNA: TGTGCCAGTAGTATCCTACCAGGGGTGGCTGAAGCTTTCTTT

J gene: TRBJ2-7
V gene: TRBV13
D gene: TRBD1
clone size: .
CDR3 protein: CASSGGTGLRGHEQYF
CDR3 DNA: TGTGCCAGCAGCGGCGGGACAGGCCTTAGGGGTCACGAGCAGTACTTC

J gene: TRBJ1-1
V gene: TRBV19
D gene: .
clone size: .
CDR3 protein: CASSMTMNTEAFF
CDR3 DNA: TGTGCCAGTAGTATGACAATGAACACTGAAGCTTTCTTT

J gene: TRBJ1-2
V gene: TRBV19
D gene: .
clone size: .
CDR3 protein: CASRTQGDYGYTF
CDR3 DNA: TGTGCCAGCCGAACACAGGGTGACTATGGCTACACCTTC

J gene: TRBJ2-5
V gene: TRBV5-1
D gene: .
clone size: .
CDR3 protein: CASSTGASGGGETQYF
CDR3 DNA: TGCGCCAGCAGCACAGGGGCTAGCGGCGGGGGGGAGACCCAGTACTTC

J gene: TRBJ2-1
V gene: TRBV10-3
D gene: TRBD2
clone size: .
CDR3 protein: CAIKSGTSGYNEQFF
CDR3 DNA: TGTGCCATCAAATCCGGGACTAGCGGTTACAATGAGCAGTTCTTC

J gene: TRBJ2-7
V gene: TRBV11-2
D gene: .
clone size: .
CDR3 protein: CASSRTPYEQYF
CDR3 DNA: TGTGCCAGCAGCCGAACCCCCTACGAGCAGTACTTC

J gene: TRBJ2-1
V gene: TRBV19
D gene: .
clone size: .
CDR3 protein: CASSREYYNEQFF
CDR3 DNA: TGTGCCAGTAGTCGGGAATATTACAATGAGCAGTTCTTC

J gene: TRBJ1-5
V gene: TRBV28
D gene: .
clone size: .
CDR3 protein: CASSLLQDLSNQPQHF
CDR3 DNA: TGTGCCAGCAGTTTATTACAGGACCTTAGCAATCAGCCCCAGCATTTT

J gene: TRBJ1-1
V gene: TRBV10-3
D gene: .
clone size: .
CDR3 protein: CAISESRRPAEAFF
CDR3 DNA: TGTGCCATCAGTGAGTCCCGGAGACCAGCTGAAGCTTTCTTT